This T cell receptor (beta chain) appears in the sequencing data of a study of blood T cells in healthy people across ages. Those donating, healthy Caucasian individuals from Russia, were aged roughly 6 to 100. Total RNA, at least 5 micrograms per sample, was extracted from PBMCs. Together with a sample-barcoded 5' primer, a J-beta primer mix was included in a second PCR lasting roughly 6 to 12 cycles. TCRdb called the 5' RACE reads again in MiXCR, with one record for every CDR3 protein. The sample records almost 1 million distinct CDR3 sequences, about 51% being singletons. This clonotype was counted only a few times. Sequenced input: blood. This clonotype was sampled from a woman in her sixties in good health.

The CDR3 DNA sequence: TGCAGTGCTAGCGGGTTGGGAGATACGCAGTATTTT. This encodes CSASGLGDTQYF. The chain combines TRBV20-1 with TRBJ2-3; D call uncertain. Trimming took off 3 bases at V and 5 bases at J, with 9 bases between the two ends. CDR1 and CDR2 (germline): DFQATT, SNEGSKA (reference sequence). CDR3 size: 12 residues.